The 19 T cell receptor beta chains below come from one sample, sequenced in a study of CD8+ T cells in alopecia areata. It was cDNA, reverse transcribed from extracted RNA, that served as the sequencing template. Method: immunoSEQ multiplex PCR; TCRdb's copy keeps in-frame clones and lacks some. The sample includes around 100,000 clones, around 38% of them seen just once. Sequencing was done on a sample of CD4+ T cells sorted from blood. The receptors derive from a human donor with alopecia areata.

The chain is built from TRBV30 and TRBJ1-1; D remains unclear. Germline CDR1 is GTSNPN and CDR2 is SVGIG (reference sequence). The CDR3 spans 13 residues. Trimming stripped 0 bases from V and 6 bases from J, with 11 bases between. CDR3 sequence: CAWSVRVRSEAFF. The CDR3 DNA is TGTGCCTGGAGTGTACGAGTCAGGTCTGAAGCTTTCTTT.

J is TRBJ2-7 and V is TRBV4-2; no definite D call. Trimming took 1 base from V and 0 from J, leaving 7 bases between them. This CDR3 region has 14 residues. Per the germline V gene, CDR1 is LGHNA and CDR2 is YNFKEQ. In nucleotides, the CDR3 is TGTGCCAGCAGCCAAGCAGAGATCTCCTACGAGCAGTACTTC. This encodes CASSQAEISYEQYF.

Written as DNA, the CDR3 is TGTGCCAGCAGCTTTACAGGTCTAGAGACCCAGTACTTC. Translation gives CASSFTGLETQYF. This sequence joins TRBV7-6 and TRBJ2-5; possible D gene TRBD1, 5 bases. Trimming removed 3 bases from V and 4 bases from J, with 9 bases in between. Germline V lookup: CDR1 SGHVS, CDR2 FNYEAQ. This CDR3 has 13 residues.

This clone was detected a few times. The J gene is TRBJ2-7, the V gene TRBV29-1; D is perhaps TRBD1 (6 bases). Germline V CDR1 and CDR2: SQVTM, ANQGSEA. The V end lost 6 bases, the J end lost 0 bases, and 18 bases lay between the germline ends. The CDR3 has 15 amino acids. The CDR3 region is CSVALGTHPSYEQYF. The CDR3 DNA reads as TGCAGCGTGGCCCTGGGGACACATCCCTCCTACGAGCAGTACTTC.

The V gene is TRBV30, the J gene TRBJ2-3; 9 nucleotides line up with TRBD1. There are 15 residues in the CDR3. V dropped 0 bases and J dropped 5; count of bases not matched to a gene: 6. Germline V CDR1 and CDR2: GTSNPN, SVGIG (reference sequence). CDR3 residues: CAWSVHGTGLDTQYF. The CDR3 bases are TGTGCCTGGAGTGTACACGGGACAGGGTTAGATACGCAGTATTTT.

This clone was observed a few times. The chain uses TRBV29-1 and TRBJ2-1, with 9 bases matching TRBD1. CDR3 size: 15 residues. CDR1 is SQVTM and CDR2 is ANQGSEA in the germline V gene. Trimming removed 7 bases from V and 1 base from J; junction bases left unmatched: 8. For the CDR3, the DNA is TGCAGCGCCAAGAGGGGGACAGGGTCCTACAATGAGCAGTTCTTC. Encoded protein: CSAKRGTGSYNEQFF.

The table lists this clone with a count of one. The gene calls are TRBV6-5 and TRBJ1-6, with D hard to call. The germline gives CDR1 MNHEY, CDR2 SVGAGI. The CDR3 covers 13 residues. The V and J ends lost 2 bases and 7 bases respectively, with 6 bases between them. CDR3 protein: CASSYERNSPLHF. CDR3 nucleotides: TGTGCCAGCAGTTACGAGAGGAATTCACCCCTCCACTTT.

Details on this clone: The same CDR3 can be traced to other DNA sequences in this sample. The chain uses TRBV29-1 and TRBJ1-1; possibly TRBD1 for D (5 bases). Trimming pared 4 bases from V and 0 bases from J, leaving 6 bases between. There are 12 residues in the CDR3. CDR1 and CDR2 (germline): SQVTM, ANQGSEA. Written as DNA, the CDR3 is TGCAGCGTTGGACAGATGAACACTGAAGCTTTCTTT. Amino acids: CSVGQMNTEAFF.

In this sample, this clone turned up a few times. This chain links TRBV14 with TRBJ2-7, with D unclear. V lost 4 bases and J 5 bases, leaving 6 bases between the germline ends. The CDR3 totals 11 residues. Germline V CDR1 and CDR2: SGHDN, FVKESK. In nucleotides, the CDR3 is TGTGCCAGCAGCCGCCTTGACGAGCAGTACTTC. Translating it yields CASSRLDEQYF.

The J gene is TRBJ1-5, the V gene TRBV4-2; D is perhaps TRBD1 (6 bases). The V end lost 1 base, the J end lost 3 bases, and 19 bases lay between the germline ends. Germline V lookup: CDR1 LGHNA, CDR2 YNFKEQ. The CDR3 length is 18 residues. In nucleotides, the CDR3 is TGTGCCAGCAGCCAAGTGAGGGGGGACCCGGGACTCAATCAGCCCCAGCATTTT. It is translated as CASSQVRGDPGLNQPQHF.

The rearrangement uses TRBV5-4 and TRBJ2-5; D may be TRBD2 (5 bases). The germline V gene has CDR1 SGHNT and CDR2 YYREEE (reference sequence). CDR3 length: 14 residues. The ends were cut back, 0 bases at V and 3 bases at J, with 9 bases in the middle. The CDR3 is CASSLARTEETQYF. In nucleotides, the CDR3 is TGTGCCAGCAGCTTGGCACGGACTGAAGAGACCCAGTACTTC.

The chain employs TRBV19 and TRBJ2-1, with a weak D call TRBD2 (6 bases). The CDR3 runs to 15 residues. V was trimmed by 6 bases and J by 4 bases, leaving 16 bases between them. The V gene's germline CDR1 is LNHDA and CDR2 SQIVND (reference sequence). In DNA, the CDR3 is TGTGCCAGTAGGCGATCGGGACTGCAGTACAATGAGCAGTTCTTC. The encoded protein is CASRRSGLQYNEQFF.

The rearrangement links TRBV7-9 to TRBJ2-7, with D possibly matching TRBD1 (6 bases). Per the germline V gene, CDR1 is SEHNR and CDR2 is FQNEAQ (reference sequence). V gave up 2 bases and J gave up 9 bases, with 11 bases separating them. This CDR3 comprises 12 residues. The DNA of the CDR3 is TGTGCCAGCAGCTTAACGGACAGCGGGCAGTACTTC. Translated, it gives CASSLTDSGQYF.

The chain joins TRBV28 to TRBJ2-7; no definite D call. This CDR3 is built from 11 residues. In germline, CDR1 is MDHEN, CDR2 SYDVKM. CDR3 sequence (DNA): TGTGCAACCAGAATGGGCTACGAGCAGTACTTC. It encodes CATRMGYEQYF.

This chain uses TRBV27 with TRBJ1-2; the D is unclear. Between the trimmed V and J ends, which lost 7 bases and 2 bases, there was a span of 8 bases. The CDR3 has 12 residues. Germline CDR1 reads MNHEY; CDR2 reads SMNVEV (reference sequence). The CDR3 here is CASMTQNYGYTF. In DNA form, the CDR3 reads TGTGCCAGCATGACGCAGAACTATGGCTACACCTTC.

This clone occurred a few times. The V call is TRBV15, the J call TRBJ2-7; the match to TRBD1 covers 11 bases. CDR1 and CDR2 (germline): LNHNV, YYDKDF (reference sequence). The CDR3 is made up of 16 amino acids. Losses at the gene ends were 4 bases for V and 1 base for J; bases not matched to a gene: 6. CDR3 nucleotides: TGTGCCACCAGCAAGCGAGGGACAGGGGGTTCCTACGAGCAGTACTTC. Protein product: CATSKRGTGGSYEQYF. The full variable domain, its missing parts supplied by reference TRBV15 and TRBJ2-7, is DAMVIQNPRYQVTQFGKPVTLSCSQTLNHNVMYWYQQKSSQAPKLLFHYYDKDFNNEADTPDNFQSRRPNTSFCFLDIRSPGLGDTAMYLCATSKRGTGGSYEQYFGPGTRLTVT.

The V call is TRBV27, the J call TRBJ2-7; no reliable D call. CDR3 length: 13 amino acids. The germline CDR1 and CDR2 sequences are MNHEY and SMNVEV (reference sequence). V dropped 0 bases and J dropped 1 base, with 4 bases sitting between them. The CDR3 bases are TGTGCCAGCAGTTTATCTGGGTCCTACGAGCAGTACTTC. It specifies CASSLSGSYEQYF.

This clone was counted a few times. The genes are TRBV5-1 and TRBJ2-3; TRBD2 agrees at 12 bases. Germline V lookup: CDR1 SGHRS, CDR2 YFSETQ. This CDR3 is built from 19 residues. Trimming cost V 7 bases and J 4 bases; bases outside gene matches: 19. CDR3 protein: CASGYSSGRASSRPDTQYF. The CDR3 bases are TGCGCCAGCGGCTACTCTAGCGGGAGGGCCTCAAGTCGACCAGATACGCAGTATTTT.

The CDR3 bases are TGTGCCAGCAGCCCGTGGGACAGGGGATTGAACGAGCAGTACTTC. Residues: CASSPWDRGLNEQYF. The J gene is TRBJ2-7, the V gene TRBV7-9, with 10 bases fitting TRBD1. Germline values: CDR1 SEHNR, CDR2 FQNEAQ (reference sequence). CDR3 length: 15 amino acids. V was pared by 5 bases and J by 5 bases, with 9 bases of the junction left unmatched.